This T cell receptor (beta chain) stems from a study of siplizumab effects on memory and regulatory T cells. Whole-study results and caveats: Memory cells seemed less diverse than naive T cells, which seemed major alloresponse contributors. A minor share of alloreactive clones matched unstimulated subsets.

Sequenced by immunoSEQ multiplex PCR; TCRdb stores in-frame clones only, minus some. The table shows some 75,000 clones, with 93% occurring only once. The germline gives CDR1 SGHRS, CDR2 YFSETQ. With 0 bases clipped from V and 0 bases from J, the junction kept 2 bases outside the gene matches. The CDR3 spans 15 residues. This clone appeared a single time. Its target is not known. The sequence was collected from a human donor in good health. The V call is TRBV5-1, the J call TRBJ2-5; 7 nucleotides line up with TRBD2. The source material was CD8+ T cells sorted from blood. The CDR3 DNA reads TGCGCCAGCAGCTTGGGTCTAGCGGACCAAGAGACCCAGTACTTC. Translation: CASSLGLADQETQYF.